The rows below give T cell receptor beta chains drawn from one sample of a study of siplizumab effects on memory and regulatory T cells. Assay used: immunoSEQ multiplex PCR; TCRdb lists only in-frame clones, some missing. This table has 70,000 to 90,000 clones, about 87% appearing once. Input material: CD4+ T cells sorted from blood. These receptors were obtained from a human donor in good health. Each CDR3 is given with its conserved first and last residue. A D gene is named only where the DNA matches it firmly. Rows give clone size only sometimes, using once, few, many, or a class for an expanded clone.

d_gene: NA; j_gene: TRBJ2-1; abundance: NA; v_gene: TRBV6-1; CDR3aa: CASSVDRFPQYEQFF; CDR3nt: TGTGCCAGCAGTGTAGACAGGTTCCCCCAATATGAGCAGTTCTTC
d_gene: NA; j_gene: TRBJ2-5; abundance: NA; v_gene: TRBV14; CDR3aa: CASSQEGRLLETQYF; CDR3nt: TGTGCCAGCAGCCAAGAAGGACGCCTCCTAGAGACCCAGTACTTC
d_gene: NA; j_gene: TRBJ2-5; abundance: once; v_gene: TRBV5-1; CDR3aa: CASSFWRRVPETQYF; CDR3nt: TGTGCCAGCAGCTTTTGGCGTAGGGTACCAGAGACCCAGTACTTC
d_gene: TRBD2; j_gene: TRBJ2-1; abundance: NA; v_gene: TRBV7-2; CDR3aa: CASSRVVAGGPGFF; CDR3nt: TGTGCCAGCAGCCGGGTCGTAGCGGGAGGGCCGGGGTTCTTC
d_gene: NA; j_gene: TRBJ1-2; abundance: NA; v_gene: TRBV5-1; CDR3aa: CASSLDGGAYGYTF; CDR3nt: TGCGCCAGCAGCTTGGATGGGGGCGCCTATGGCTACACCTTC
d_gene: NA; j_gene: TRBJ2-5; abundance: NA; v_gene: TRBV12-5; CDR3aa: CASGSGLGGETQYF; CDR3nt: TGTGCTAGTGGTTCCGGACTCGGTGGAGAGACCCAGTACTTC
d_gene: NA; j_gene: TRBJ2-2; abundance: NA; v_gene: TRBV7-9; CDR3aa: CASSSGDTGELFF; CDR3nt: TGTGCCAGCAGCTCAGGGGACACCGGGGAGCTGTTTTTT
d_gene: TRBD1; j_gene: TRBJ1-2; abundance: NA; v_gene: TRBV29-1; CDR3aa: CSVEKAQGAGGYTF; CDR3nt: TGCAGCGTTGAAAAAGCACAGGGGGCTGGTGGCTACACCTTC
d_gene: TRBD2; j_gene: TRBJ2-2; abundance: NA; v_gene: TRBV5-1; CDR3aa: CASSPPTTSGTTGELFF; CDR3nt: TGCGCCAGCAGCCCTCCTACGACTAGCGGGACGACCGGGGAGCTGTTTTTT
d_gene: NA; j_gene: TRBJ2-5; abundance: once; v_gene: TRBV9; CDR3aa: CASSVDLRQETQYF; CDR3nt: TGTGCCAGCAGCGTAGATTTGCGTCAAGAGACCCAGTACTTC
d_gene: NA; j_gene: TRBJ1-3; abundance: NA; v_gene: TRBV19; CDR3aa: CASSPEDGYYSGNTIYF; CDR3nt: TGTGCCAGTAGCCCAGAGGACGGCTACTACTCTGGAAACACCATATATTTT
d_gene: NA; j_gene: TRBJ2-1; abundance: NA; v_gene: TRBV7-9; CDR3aa: CASSPLASGSSYNEQFF; CDR3nt: TGTGCCAGCAGCCCTCTAGCGTCCGGGAGTTCCTACAATGAGCAGTTCTTC
d_gene: TRBD2; j_gene: TRBJ2-7; abundance: NA; v_gene: TRBV5-4; CDR3aa: CASSPGLAGPYEQYF; CDR3nt: TGTGCCAGCAGCCCCGGACTAGCCGGGCCGTACGAGCAGTACTTC
d_gene: NA; j_gene: TRBJ1-1; abundance: NA; v_gene: TRBV6-5; CDR3aa: CASSYGRRNTEAFF; CDR3nt: TGTGCCAGCAGTTACGGGCGGAGGAACACTGAAGCTTTCTTT
d_gene: NA; j_gene: TRBJ2-7; abundance: NA; v_gene: TRBV21-1; CDR3aa: CASSKDMTSGRAPGWYEQYF; CDR3nt: TGTGCCAGCAGCAAAGATATGACTAGCGGGAGGGCCCCGGGGTGGTACGAGCAGTACTTC
d_gene: NA; j_gene: TRBJ2-2; abundance: NA; v_gene: TRBV4-1; CDR3aa: CASSPLGGDGELFF; CDR3nt: TGCGCCAGCAGCCCTCTAGGGGGGGACGGGGAGCTGTTTTTT
d_gene: NA; j_gene: TRBJ2-7; abundance: NA; v_gene: TRBV5-4; CDR3aa: CASTLAGTVPYEQYF; CDR3nt: TGTGCCAGCACCTTAGCCGGGACCGTCCCCTACGAGCAGTACTTC
d_gene: TRBD1; j_gene: TRBJ2-2; abundance: NA; v_gene: TRBV14; CDR3aa: CASRTGGAGTGELFF; CDR3nt: TGTGCCAGCCGAACAGGGGGCGCGGGCACCGGGGAGCTGTTTTTT
d_gene: NA; j_gene: TRBJ2-1; abundance: NA; v_gene: TRBV7-7; CDR3aa: CASSPEGSSYNEQFF; CDR3nt: TGTGCTAGCAGCCCCGAAGGAAGCTCCTACAATGAGCAGTTCTTC
d_gene: NA; j_gene: TRBJ2-5; abundance: NA; v_gene: TRBV7-6; CDR3aa: CASSYGQQETQYF; CDR3nt: TGTGCCAGCAGCTACGGACAGCAAGAGACCCAGTACTTC
d_gene: NA; j_gene: TRBJ1-4; abundance: few; v_gene: TRBV7-8; CDR3aa: CASSPNGGVDEKLFF; CDR3nt: TGTGCCAGCAGCCCCAATGGGGGGGTGGATGAAAAACTGTTTTTT
d_gene: NA; j_gene: TRBJ2-3; abundance: NA; v_gene: TRBV28; CDR3aa: CASTGTVNVDTQYF; CDR3nt: TGTGCCAGCACCGGGACGGTAAATGTAGATACGCAGTATTTT
d_gene: TRBD2; j_gene: TRBJ2-1; abundance: NA; v_gene: TRBV7-9; CDR3aa: CASSLGGGSLAANEQFF; CDR3nt: TGTGCCAGCAGCTTAGGTGGGGGGTCACTAGCGGCGAATGAGCAGTTCTTC
d_gene: TRBD2; j_gene: TRBJ2-1; abundance: NA; v_gene: TRBV7-2; CDR3aa: CASSLKGRLAGGNEQFF; CDR3nt: TGTGCCAGCAGCTTGAAGGGTCGGCTAGCGGGAGGCAATGAGCAGTTCTTC
d_gene: NA; j_gene: TRBJ1-1; abundance: NA; v_gene: TRBV28; CDR3aa: CASRATSVAFF; CDR3nt: TGTGCCAGCAGGGCGACATCAGTAGCTTTCTTT
d_gene: TRBD2; j_gene: TRBJ2-7; abundance: NA; v_gene: TRBV7-9; CDR3aa: CASSPGGRIYEQYF; CDR3nt: TGTGCCAGCAGCCCTGGCGGGAGGATCTACGAGCAGTACTTC
d_gene: TRBD1; j_gene: TRBJ1-6; abundance: NA; v_gene: TRBV30; CDR3aa: CAWSGQGDSPLHF; CDR3nt: TGTGCCTGGAGTGGTCAGGGGGATTCACCCCTCCACTTT
d_gene: NA; j_gene: TRBJ2-7; abundance: once; v_gene: TRBV5-1; CDR3aa: CASSQTTSSYEQYF; CDR3nt: TGCGCCAGCAGCCAGACGACATCCTCCTACGAGCAGTACTTC
d_gene: TRBD2; j_gene: TRBJ2-2; abundance: NA; v_gene: TRBV4-2; CDR3aa: CASSRTGGRGELFF; CDR3nt: TGTGCCAGCAGCCGAACGGGCGGGAGGGGGGAGCTGTTTTTT
d_gene: NA; j_gene: TRBJ1-1; abundance: few; v_gene: TRBV4-1; CDR3aa: CASSLGLLNTEAFF; CDR3nt: TGCGCCAGCAGCCTGGGACTGCTGAACACTGAAGCTTTCTTT
d_gene: NA; j_gene: TRBJ2-7; abundance: NA; v_gene: TRBV7-3; CDR3aa: CASSNQYGGEQYF; CDR3nt: TGTGCCAGCAGCAATCAGTACGGCGGCGAGCAGTACTTC
d_gene: TRBD1; j_gene: TRBJ1-1; abundance: NA; v_gene: TRBV25-1; CDR3aa: CASSELRTGTEAFF; CDR3nt: TGTGCCAGCAGTGAATTAAGGACAGGGACTGAAGCTTTCTTT
d_gene: NA; j_gene: TRBJ2-1; abundance: NA; v_gene: TRBV28; CDR3aa: CASSPLGGGQYNEQFF; CDR3nt: TGTGCCAGCAGCCCCCTGGGAGGGGGACAGTACAATGAGCAGTTCTTC
d_gene: TRBD2; j_gene: TRBJ2-3; abundance: NA; v_gene: TRBV9; CDR3aa: CASSVAALAGDTQYF; CDR3nt: TGTGCCAGCAGCGTAGCTGCACTAGCGGGGGATACGCAGTATTTT
d_gene: TRBD1; j_gene: TRBJ2-3; abundance: once; v_gene: TRBV27; CDR3aa: CASSLTQDRGTDTQYF; CDR3nt: TGTGCCAGCAGTTTAACCCAAGACAGGGGCACAGATACGCAGTATTTT
d_gene: NA; j_gene: TRBJ2-7; abundance: few; v_gene: TRBV7-2; CDR3aa: CASSRPSSYEQYF; CDR3nt: TGTGCCAGCAGCAGACCCAGCTCCTACGAGCAGTACTTC
d_gene: TRBD2; j_gene: TRBJ2-3; abundance: NA; v_gene: TRBV4-3; CDR3aa: CASSPGLGGADTQYF; CDR3nt: TGCGCCAGCAGCCCCGGACTAGGAGGGGCAGATACGCAGTATTTT
d_gene: NA; j_gene: TRBJ2-7; abundance: NA; v_gene: TRBV2; CDR3aa: CASSLEGQSGYEQYF; CDR3nt: TGTGCCAGCAGTCTCGAGGGACAATCGGGCTACGAGCAGTACTTC
d_gene: TRBD1; j_gene: TRBJ2-7; abundance: NA; v_gene: TRBV7-9; CDR3aa: CASSFLTGISYEQYF; CDR3nt: TGTGCCAGCAGCTTCCTGACAGGGATATCCTACGAGCAGTACTTC
d_gene: NA; j_gene: TRBJ2-5; abundance: NA; v_gene: TRBV5-1; CDR3aa: CASSVPGEETQYF; CDR3nt: TGCGCCAGCAGCGTACCGGGAGAAGAGACCCAGTACTTC
d_gene: NA; j_gene: TRBJ2-7; abundance: NA; v_gene: TRBV28; CDR3aa: CATLSPRGNEQYF; CDR3nt: TGTGCCACCCTCTCCCCCCGCGGAAACGAGCAGTACTTC
d_gene: NA; j_gene: TRBJ2-7; abundance: once; v_gene: TRBV28; CDR3aa: CASSFLGYEQYF; CDR3nt: TGTGCCAGCAGTTTTCTGGGATACGAGCAGTACTTC